The sequence of this T cell receptor beta chain was determined in a study of cytomegalovirus exposure and HLA in healthy donors. Study outcomes and limitations: Certain sequence variants were highly shared and formed a cluster, and this cluster was likely a sequencing artifact.

A note on this clone: Its antigen is currently unknown.

PCR amplification relied on 60 Vbeta primers (plus 13 Jbeta primers). Per the original methods: Roughly 76 million unique TCR beta chains, around 10 million of them shared, were counted by a later analysis. Data came from immunoSEQ multiplex PCR; TCRdb stores just in-frame clones and leaves some out. V, J and clone size reflect that table, while D and trimming were determined from the DNA. This sample contains 150,000 to 200,000 clones. J gave up 8 bases and V 0 bases, and 5 bases lay outside the gene matches. CDR3 length: 15 residues. Germline lookup yields CDR1 SGHRS and CDR2 YFSETQ. The clonotype comes from a woman aged 60-70 years in good health and CMV-seronegative. The specimen sequenced was PBMCs. The J gene is TRBJ2-2, the V gene TRBV5-1; 9 nucleotides agree with TRBD1. The CDR3 DNA follows: TGCGCCAGCAGCTTGGGACTACAGGGGGCGGGGGAGCTGTTTTTT. Its translation is CASSLGLQGAGELFF.